A selection of T cell receptor beta chains follows, all from one sample in a study of shared clonotypes between healthy human individuals. The protocol was immunoSEQ multiplex PCR, while the TCRdb copy is restricted to in-frame clones and leaves out a portion. This sample has hundreds of thousands of clones; less than 80% occur once, and the top ten carry 1.5% to 2%. Specimen: memory CD4+ T cells sorted from blood. All receptors derive from a woman between 25 and 40 years old in good health. Each CDR3 is given with its conserved first and last residue. D genes are given only for firm matches. For some rows the clone size is stated as once, few or many, or as a class when expanded; others skip it.

>12|.|TRBJ1-4|.|TRBV6-6
TGTGCCAGCAGCCACCGGGGGGGGGAACTGTTTTTT
CASSHRGGELFF
>14|.|TRBJ2-1|.|TRBV28
TGTGCCACCGAAAGCGGGCGCTCCTACAATGAGCAGTTCTTC
CATESGRSYNEQFF
>15|TRBD1|TRBJ1-2|.|TRBV6-1
TGTGCCAGCAGTGGGAGGACAGGGGGGGACTATGGCTACACCTTC
CASSGRTGGDYGYTF
>17|.|TRBJ1-2|.|TRBV5-1
TGCGCCAGCAGCTTGGGCGAAGTGGGGTTACGGGATTATGGCTACACCTTC
CASSLGEVGLRDYGYTF
>15|.|TRBJ2-7|few|TRBV2
TGTGCCACCGATAACGGGGGACAGAGCGCCTACGAGCAGTACTTC
CATDNGGQSAYEQYF
>14|.|TRBJ2-7|once|TRBV7-8
TGTGCCAGCAGCCGCGCCCCCGAAAGCTACGAGCAGTACTTC
CASSRAPESYEQYF
>15|.|TRBJ2-6|.|TRBV27
TGTGCCAGCAGTGCCTTGGGGGCTGGGGCCAACGTCCTGACTTTC
CASSALGAGANVLTF
>15|.|TRBJ1-2|few|TRBV28
TGTGCCAGCAGTTTACCCCAGGGAGGGAACTATGGCTACACCTTC
CASSLPQGGNYGYTF
>14|TRBD1|TRBJ1-4|.|TRBV5-1
TGCGCCAGCAGACGACAGGGAACTAATGAAAAACTGTTTTTT
CASRRQGTNEKLFF
>20|.|TRBJ2-6|.|TRBV5-1
TGCGCCAGCAGCTTGGCCTTTGTAGCCCAAGATTTCTCTGGGGCCAACGTCCTGACTTTC
CASSLAFVAQDFSGANVLTF
>14|TRBD2|TRBJ2-7|.|TRBV10-1
TGCGCCAGCAGTGCGACTAGCGCCTCCTACGAGCAGTACTTC
CASSATSASYEQYF
>18|.|TRBJ1-5|.|TRBV19
TGTGCCAGTAGTTCACCGGACGGTGGGTTGCATAGCAATCAGCCCCAGCATTTT
CASSSPDGGLHSNQPQHF
>15|.|TRBJ1-4|few|TRBV7-8
TGTGCCAGCAGCTCACCTGGATGGGATCGTGAAAAACTGTTTTTT
CASSSPGWDREKLFF
>16|TRBD1|TRBJ2-7|.|TRBV5-1
TGCGCCAGCAGCTTGGGAGGGACAGGGGGCCTCTACGAGCAGTACTTC
CASSLGGTGGLYEQYF
>14|.|TRBJ2-1|.|TRBV25-1
TGTGCCAGCAGTGAAACCCCCCAGGTCAATGAGCAGTTCTTC
CASSETPQVNEQFF
>15|TRBD1|TRBJ1-2|.|TRBV28
TGTGCCAGCAGTTTAGGGACAGGGGGGTTCTATGGCTACACCTTC
CASSLGTGGFYGYTF
>16|.|TRBJ2-6|many|TRBV19
TGTGCCAGTAGTATAGATCTAGGGGCTGGGGCCAACGTCCTGACTTTC
CASSIDLGAGANVLTF
>15|.|TRBJ1-4|.|TRBV15
TGTGCCACCAGCAGAGGACTTCCAGACCAGGAAAAACTGTTTTTT
CATSRGLPDQEKLFF
>13|.|TRBJ2-7|.|TRBV5-6
TGTGCCAGCAGCTTACTCAGGGGCTACGAGCAGTACTTC
CASSLLRGYEQYF
>15|TRBD2|TRBJ2-1|.|TRBV9
TGTGCCAGCAGCGCGAGCGGGAGCTCCTACAATGAGCAGTTCTTC
CASSASGSSYNEQFF
>12|.|TRBJ1-2|.|TRBV29-1
TGCAGCGCTTTCCGGGCCAAAAAAGGCTACACCTTC
CSAFRAKKGYTF
>13|.|TRBJ2-1|.|TRBV27
TGTGCCAGCAGTTTCGCAGGTAGGAATGAGCAGTTCTTC
CASSFAGRNEQFF
>17|.|TRBJ1-5|.|TRBV4-1
TGCGCCAGCAGCCAAGACGGGGGGCAGTATGGCAATCAGCCCCAGCATTTT
CASSQDGGQYGNQPQHF
>11|.|TRBJ1-2|.|TRBV30
TGTGCCTGGACCGTACGAGGGTACTACACCTTC
CAWTVRGYYTF
>13|.|TRBJ2-5|.|TRBV18
TGTGCCAGCTCACCACCGAGTAAAGAGACCCAGTACTTC
CASSPPSKETQYF
>15|.|TRBJ2-6|.|TRBV5-6
TGTGCCAGCAGCCCCGTGTCATCTGGGGCCAACGTCCTGACTTTC
CASSPVSSGANVLTF
>15|TRBD2|TRBJ2-1|.|TRBV6-5
TGTGCCAGCAGTCAGGGTAGCGGGGCCTACAATGAGCAGTTCTTC
CASSQGSGAYNEQFF
>15|.|TRBJ1-5|once|TRBV28
TGTGCCAGCAGCCCGGCCGTGAGTTTTGGGCAGCCCCAGCATTTT
CASSPAVSFGQPQHF
>15|TRBD1|TRBJ1-5|.|TRBV6-1
TGTGCCAGCAGTGACGACAGGGACTTCGTTCAGCCCCAGCATTTT
CASSDDRDFVQPQHF
>14|.|TRBJ2-5|.|TRBV27
TGTGCCAGCAGTTTCTCGGCAAGCCCAGAGACCCAGTACTTC
CASSFSASPETQYF
>15|TRBD1|TRBJ2-3|many|TRBV5-1
TGCGCCAGCAGCTCGGGGGGACAGGGACCAGATACGCAGTATTTT
CASSSGGQGPDTQYF
>14|.|TRBJ2-7|once|TRBV18
TGTGCCAGCTCACCACCGGGCTCGGGGTACGAGCAGTACTTC
CASSPPGSGYEQYF
>15|.|TRBJ2-6|.|TRBV19
TGTGCCAGTAGTACAGCTCTCTGGGGGGCCAACGTCCTGACTTTC
CASSTALWGANVLTF
>13|.|TRBJ2-3|.|TRBV10-3
TGTGCCATCAGTGAGTTCTTTCAAGATACGCAGTATTTT
CAISEFFQDTQYF
>16|.|TRBJ2-7|.|TRBV5-1
TGCGCCAGCAGTTCCGGACCTGCCGGGGCTAGCTACGAGCAGTACTTC
CASSSGPAGASYEQYF
>16|TRBD1|TRBJ1-4|.|TRBV5-1
TGCGCCAGCAGCTCCGGACAGGGGGTAACTAATGAAAAACTGTTTTTT
CASSSGQGVTNEKLFF
>14|TRBD1|TRBJ1-2|.|TRBV29-1
TGCAGCGTTCCCCTAGGACAGGGGGCGCCTGGCTACACCTTC
CSVPLGQGAPGYTF
>14|.|TRBJ1-5|.|TRBV2
TGTGCCAGCAGTGAAGCGCTTCGGAATCAGCCCCAGCATTTT
CASSEALRNQPQHF
>17|TRBD2|TRBJ2-3|few|TRBV7-9
TGTGCCAGCAGCGCAGCTCCGGGACTAGCGGGTACAGATACGCAGTATTTT
CASSAAPGLAGTDTQYF
>14|.|TRBJ1-1|.|TRBV5-1
TGCGCCAGCAGCTTGGAAGGGTCTAGGACTGAAGCTTTCTTT
CASSLEGSRTEAFF
>15|.|TRBJ1-2|.|TRBV28
TGTGCCAGCACCGACCCGGGACGGACTTTGGGTGGCTACACCTTC
CASTDPGRTLGGYTF
>13|.|TRBJ2-5|.|TRBV19
TGTGCCAGTAGTGGGGTGAAAGTAGAGACCCAGTACTTC
CASSGVKVETQYF
>12|.|TRBJ2-7|once|TRBV11-2
TGTGCCAGCAGCCGGACATCCTACGAGCAGTACTTC
CASSRTSYEQYF
>16|.|TRBJ1-5|.|TRBV28
TGTGCCAGCAGTTCGCAGGGGAGGGCTGGTAATCAGCCCCAGCATTTT
CASSSQGRAGNQPQHF
>17|TRBD2|TRBJ2-2|.|TRBV19
TGTGCCAGTAGTAAAGGTAGCGGGAGGGCGATCGCCGGGGAGCTGTTTTTT
CASSKGSGRAIAGELFF
>12|.|TRBJ1-4|.|TRBV28
TGTGCCACAGGGACCACTAATGAAAAACTGTTTTTT
CATGTTNEKLFF
>12|.|TRBJ2-5|.|TRBV29-1
TGCAGCTACAGACCCCCACAAGAGACCCAGTACTTC
CSYRPPQETQYF
>15|TRBD2|TRBJ2-7|.|TRBV28
TGTGCCAGCAGCTTAAGAGCGGGGTCCTTAAGCGAGCAGTACTTC
CASSLRAGSLSEQYF
>14|.|TRBJ2-1|.|TRBV7-9
TGTGCCAGCAGCCCCAAGGGCGCATACCTTGAGCAGTTCTTC
CASSPKGAYLEQFF
>17|TRBD1|TRBJ2-7|.|TRBV2
TGTGCCAGCAGTGTTTCAGCGTCGGGACAGGGGGCTTACGAGCAGTACTTC
CASSVSASGQGAYEQYF
>13|.|TRBJ2-7|many|TRBV30
TGTGCCTGGAGTAAGGGCGCGAACTACGAGCAGTACTTC
CAWSKGANYEQYF
>14|.|TRBJ2-5|.|TRBV6-5
TGTGCCAGCAGACTCGTGATTCGCGGGGAGACCCAGTACTTC
CASRLVIRGETQYF
>15|.|TRBJ2-7|.|TRBV7-9
TGTGCCAGCAGCTTGGTGGCAGGGGTAACCTACGAGCAGTACTTC
CASSLVAGVTYEQYF
>17|.|TRBJ2-2|.|TRBV5-1
TGCGCCAGCAGCGTACAGGGTCCCCAGATGGGGACCGGGGAGCTGTTTTTT
CASSVQGPQMGTGELFF
>15|.|TRBJ2-1|.|TRBV28
TGTGCCAGCAGTTTAATGAGACCCCCCTACAATGAGCAGTTCTTC
CASSLMRPPYNEQFF
>15|.|TRBJ2-3|.|TRBV5-1
TGCGCCAGCAGCTACGGGACCACCCTCACAGATACGCAGTATTTT
CASSYGTTLTDTQYF
>13|.|TRBJ2-1|few|TRBV30
TGTGCCTGGACAGGAAGCTCCTACAATGAGCAGTTCTTC
CAWTGSSYNEQFF
>15|TRBD1|TRBJ2-2|.|TRBV28
TGTGCCAGCAGACGACAGGGGGCCCGGACCGGGGAGCTGTTTTTT
CASRRQGARTGELFF
>14|.|TRBJ2-7|.|TRBV10-3
TGTGCCATCAGTGAACGGGAAAGCTCCTACGAGCAGTACTTC
CAISERESSYEQYF